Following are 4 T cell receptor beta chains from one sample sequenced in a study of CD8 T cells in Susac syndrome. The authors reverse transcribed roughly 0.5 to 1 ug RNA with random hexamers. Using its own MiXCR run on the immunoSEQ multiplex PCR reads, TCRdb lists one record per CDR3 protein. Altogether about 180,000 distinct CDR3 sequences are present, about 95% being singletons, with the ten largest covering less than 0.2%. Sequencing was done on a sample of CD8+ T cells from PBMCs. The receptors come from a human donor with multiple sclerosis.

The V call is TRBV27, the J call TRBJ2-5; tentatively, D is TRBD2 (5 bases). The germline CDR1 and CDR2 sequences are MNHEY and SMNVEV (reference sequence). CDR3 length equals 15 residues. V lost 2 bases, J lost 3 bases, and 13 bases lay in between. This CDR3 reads CASSLRARGKETQYF. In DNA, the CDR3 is TGTGCCAGCAGTTTAAGGGCCCGGGGAAAAGAGACCCAGTACTTC.

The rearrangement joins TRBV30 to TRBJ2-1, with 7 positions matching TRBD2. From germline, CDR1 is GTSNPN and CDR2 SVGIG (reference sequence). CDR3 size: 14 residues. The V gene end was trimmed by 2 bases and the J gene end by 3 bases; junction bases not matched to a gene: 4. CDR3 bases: TGTGCCTGGAGTCCTAGCGGCCTCTACAATGAGCAGTTCTTC. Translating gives CAWSPSGLYNEQFF. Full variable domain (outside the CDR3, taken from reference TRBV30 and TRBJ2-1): SQTIHQWPATLVQPVGSPLSLECTVEGTSNPNLYWYRQAAGRGLQLLFYSVGIGQISSEVPQNLSASRPQDRQFILSSKKLLLSDSGFYLCAWSPSGLYNEQFFGPGTRLTVL.

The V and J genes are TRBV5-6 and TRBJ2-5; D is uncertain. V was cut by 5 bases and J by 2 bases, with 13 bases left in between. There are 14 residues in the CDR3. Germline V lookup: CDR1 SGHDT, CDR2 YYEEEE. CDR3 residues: CASRLRTEQETQYF. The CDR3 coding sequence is TGTGCCAGCAGGTTGAGGACGGAACAAGAGACCCAGTACTTC.

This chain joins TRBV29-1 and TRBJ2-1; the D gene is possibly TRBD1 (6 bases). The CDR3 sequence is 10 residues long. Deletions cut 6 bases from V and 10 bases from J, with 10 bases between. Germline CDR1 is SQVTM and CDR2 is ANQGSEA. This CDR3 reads CSVGHGEQFF. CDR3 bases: TGCAGCGTGGGACACGGAGAGCAGTTCTTC.